This entry describes one TCR beta chain. Its antigen is undetermined. The record originates from a study of cytomegalovirus exposure and HLA in healthy donors. Sequenced by immunoSEQ multiplex PCR; TCRdb stores in-frame clones only, minus some. The sample contains 100,000 to 150,000 clones, roughly 89% of which appear only once. Germline V gene data show CDR1 as SGHRS and CDR2 as YFSETQ. CDR3 length equals 15 residues. Trimming left V 0 bases short and J 1 base short, with 9 bases between. Study results and limitations: For most TCR sequences rarity was the rule, although some public TCRs occurred in many donors. The authors listed approximately 160 TCR beta chains as cytomegalovirus-associated.

This sequence originates from a woman younger than 35 in good health and CMV-seronegative. Specimen: PBMCs. This chain joins TRBV5-1 and TRBJ2-3; D is unresolved. Here the CDR3 DNA reads TGCGCCAGCAGCTTGGACGGTCCTCGCACAGATACGCAGTATTTT. As protein: CASSLDGPRTDTQYF. The full variable domain, in which reference TRBV5-1 and TRBJ2-3 provide the parts outside the CDR3, is KAGVTQTPRYLIKTRGQQVTLSCSPISGHRSVSWYQQTPGQGLQFLFEYFSETQRNKGNFPGRFSGRQFSNSRSEMNVSTLELGDSALYLCASSLDGPRTDTQYFGPGTRLTVL.